This is a list of T cell receptor beta chains from one sample in a study of T cells in Graves' hyperthyroidism and ophthalmopathy. TCRdb reanalysed the multiplex PCR reads using MiXCR and keeps one entry per CDR3 protein. The sample lists fewer than 500,000 distinct CDR3 sequences; more than 12% were seen once. The source material was blood. These receptors originate from a woman between 25 and 40 years old with Graves' ophthalmopathy. The CDR3 runs from the conserved cysteine through the conserved F or W. The D gene is left open where the match is weak. Clone size is stated in some rows and not others, as once, few, many or a class when expanded.

V	D	J	size	CDR3	DNA
TRBV20-1	TRBD2	TRBJ2-3	NA	CSARGLTSGGAPSTDTQYF	TGCAGTGCTAGAGGGTTGACTAGCGGGGGGGCCCCGAGCACAGATACGCAGTATTTT
TRBV3-1	TRBD1	TRBJ2-7	many	CASSPRDREYEQYF	TGTGCCAGCAGCCCCCGGGACAGGGAATACGAGCAGTACTTC
TRBV7-6	NA	TRBJ1-3	few	CASSVGGPEGNTIYF	TGTGCCAGCAGCGTGGGAGGACCCGAGGGAAACACCATATATTTT
TRBV3-1	TRBD1	TRBJ2-7	NA	CASSPDRGVEQYF	TGTGCCAGCAGCCCGGACAGGGGGGTCGAGCAGTACTTC
TRBV7-2	NA	TRBJ1-6	many	CASSLPPGRARGGSPLHF	TGTGCCAGCAGCTTACCACCCGGGCGAGCAAGGGGTGGTTCACCCCTCCACTTT
TRBV29-1	TRBD2	TRBJ2-3	many	CSGPSGGRESTQYF	TGCAGCGGACCAAGCGGGGGCCGTGAATCTACGCAGTATTTT
TRBV2	TRBD1	TRBJ1-5	many	CASKAGGGRKPQHF	TGTGCCAGCAAAGCAGGGGGAGGGAGAAAGCCCCAGCATTTT
TRBV6-2/TRBV6-3	TRBD1	TRBJ1-2	NA	CASRQSGGGRGYTF	TGTGCCAGCAGACAATCAGGGGGCGGACGCGGCTACACCTTC
TRBV20-1	NA	TRBJ2-3	few	CSAYVGVGTDTQYF	TGCAGTGCGTATGTAGGGGTAGGCACAGATACGCAGTATTTT
TRBV19	TRBD1	TRBJ1-2	NA	CASKTGRGYTF	TGTGCCAGTAAGACAGGGCGAGGCTACACCTTC
TRBV29-1	NA	TRBJ2-7	NA	CSVDTRGPDYEQYF	TGCAGCGTTGACACCCGTGGCCCTGACTACGAGCAGTACTTC
TRBV3-1	TRBD2	TRBJ2-4	few	CASSHQTGGAKNIQYF	TGTGCCAGCAGCCACCAAACCGGGGGGGCGAAAAACATTCAGTACTTC
TRBV24-1	NA	TRBJ2-2	NA	CATSDWLGELFF	TGTGCCACCAGTGATTGGTTGGGGGAGCTGTTTTTT
TRBV6-1	NA	TRBJ1-1	many	CASSGDKKNTEAFF	TGTGCCAGCAGCGGGGACAAAAAGAACACTGAAGCTTTCTTT
TRBV6-6	NA	TRBJ1-2	NA	CASSYSLGYGYTF	TGTGCCAGCAGTTACTCTTTGGGCTATGGCTACACCTTC
TRBV7-9	NA	TRBJ2-1	many	CASSLSDVSYNEQFF	TGTGCCAGCAGCTTGTCTGACGTCTCCTACAATGAGCAGTTCTTC
TRBV28	NA	TRBJ2-4	many	CASSLGQGINIQYF	TGTGCCAGCAGTTTAGGCCAGGGAATAAACATTCAGTACTTC
TRBV7-6	TRBD1	TRBJ1-2	NA	CASSLLGQGAGYTF	TGTGCCAGCAGCTTACTGGGACAGGGAGCCGGCTACACCTTC
TRBV20-1	TRBD1	TRBJ2-1	many	CSAPGQGYNEQFF	TGCAGTGCACCGGGACAGGGTTACAATGAGCAGTTCTTC
TRBV6-1	NA	TRBJ1-5	many	CASSERVGERQPQHF	TGTGCCAGCAGTGAAAGGGTAGGGGAACGGCAGCCCCAGCATTTT
TRBV12-3/TRBV12-4	NA	TRBJ1-4	NA	CASSLSRVGNEKLFF	TGTGCCAGCAGTTTATCAAGGGTGGGTAATGAAAAACTGTTTTTT
TRBV19	NA	TRBJ1-4	NA	CAAGNEDEKLFF	TGTGCCGCCGGTAATGAAGATGAAAAACTGTTTTTT
TRBV9	TRBD2	TRBJ2-5	few	CASSAGGDPGETQYF	TGTGCCAGCAGCGCGGGGGGGGACCCTGGGGAGACCCAGTACTTC
TRBV24-1	TRBD2	TRBJ2-1	NA	CATSEYSGGNNEQFF	TGTGCCACCAGTGAGTATAGCGGGGGGAACAATGAGCAGTTCTTC
TRBV7-2	NA	TRBJ1-5	many	CASSLDDQPQHF	TGTGCCAGCAGCTTAGATGATCAGCCCCAGCATTTT
TRBV7-9	TRBD1	TRBJ2-7	many	CASSSQTGRYEQYF	TGTGCCAGCAGCTCTCAGACAGGGCGCTACGAGCAGTACTTC
TRBV28	TRBD2	TRBJ2-7	NA	CASSLSGGKGISYEQYF	TGTGCCAGCAGTTTGTCCGGGGGGAAGGGAATCTCCTACGAGCAGTACTTC
TRBV12-3/TRBV12-4	NA	TRBJ1-6	many	CASSLQSSYNSPLHF	TGTGCCAGCAGCCTACAGAGCTCCTATAATTCACCCCTCCACTTT
TRBV12-3/TRBV12-4	TRBD2	TRBJ2-3	many	CASSPGLAGVTDTQYF	TGTGCCAGCAGTCCGGGACTAGCGGGGGTTACAGATACGCAGTATTTT
TRBV28	TRBD1	TRBJ1-4	many	CASRNRGQEEKLFF	TGTGCCAGCAGAAACAGGGGGCAGGAAGAAAAACTGTTTTTT
TRBV30	NA	TRBJ1-2	many	CAWSGAYGYTF	TGTGCCTGGAGCGGGGCCTATGGCTACACCTTC
TRBV7-6	NA	TRBJ2-1	many	CASSLVEAYNEQFF	TGTGCCAGCAGCTTAGTTGAAGCTTACAATGAGCAGTTCTTC
TRBV20-1	NA	TRBJ2-5	few	CSASLRKTEETQYF	TGCAGTGCTAGTTTGCGGAAGACTGAAGAGACCCAGTACTTC
TRBV28	NA	TRBJ2-1	many	CASMQGLNEQFF	TGTGCCAGCATGCAGGGACTTAATGAGCAGTTCTTC
TRBV20-1	NA	TRBJ2-3	NA	CSAGIGGTRTDTQYF	TGCAGTGCCGGAATCGGCGGGACCCGCACAGATACGCAGTATTTT
TRBV30	NA	TRBJ1-5	many	CAWSLSLGSQPQHF	TGTGCCTGGAGCTTGTCCCTGGGAAGTCAGCCCCAGCATTTT
TRBV7-3	TRBD2	TRBJ2-1	many	CASSSKRGDSYNEQFF	TGTGCCAGCAGCTCGAAGCGGGGCGACTCCTACAATGAGCAGTTCTTC
TRBV29-1	TRBD2	TRBJ2-3	few	CSVEASGGQYF	TGCAGCGTTGAGGCTAGCGGGGGACAGTATTTT
TRBV29-1	NA	TRBJ1-1	many	CSVGGLWMATEAFF	TGCAGCGTTGGAGGACTGTGGATGGCGACTGAAGCTTTCTTT
TRBV11-1	TRBD1	TRBJ2-3	NA	CASSPGQGGASDTQYF	TGTGCCAGCAGCCCTGGACAGGGGGGGGCGAGTGATACGCAGTATTTT
TRBV6-5	NA	TRBJ1-1	NA	CASSYSAVNTEAFF	TGTGCCAGCAGTTACTCGGCGGTAAACACTGAAGCTTTCTTT
TRBV6-1	NA	TRBJ1-1	many	CASSSDPGAEAFF	TGTGCCAGCAGTTCAGACCCCGGAGCTGAAGCTTTCTTT